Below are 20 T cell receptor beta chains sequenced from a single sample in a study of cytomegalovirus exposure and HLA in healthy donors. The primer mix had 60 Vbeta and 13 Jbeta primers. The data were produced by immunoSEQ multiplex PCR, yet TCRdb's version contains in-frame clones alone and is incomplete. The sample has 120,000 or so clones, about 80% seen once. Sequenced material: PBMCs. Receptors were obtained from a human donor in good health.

The CDR3 nucleotides read TGTGCCAGCAGTTTATTCCAGGGGGAGTCCTACGAGCAGTACTTC. Encoded protein: CASSLFQGESYEQYF. The chain recombines TRBV28 with TRBJ2-7, with TRBD1 identical over 7 bases. Germline V gene sequence: CDR1 MDHEN, CDR2 SYDVKM. The CDR3 is made up of 15 amino acids. V shed 1 base and J 1 base; nucleotides not matched to a gene: 4.

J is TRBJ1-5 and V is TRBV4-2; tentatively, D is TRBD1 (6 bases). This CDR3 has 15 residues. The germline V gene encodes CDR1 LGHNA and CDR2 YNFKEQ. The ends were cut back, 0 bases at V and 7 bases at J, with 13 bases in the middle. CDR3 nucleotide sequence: TGTGCCAGCAGCCAAGATCAGCAGGGGTGGCAGCCCCAGCATTTT. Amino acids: CASSQDQQGWQPQHF.

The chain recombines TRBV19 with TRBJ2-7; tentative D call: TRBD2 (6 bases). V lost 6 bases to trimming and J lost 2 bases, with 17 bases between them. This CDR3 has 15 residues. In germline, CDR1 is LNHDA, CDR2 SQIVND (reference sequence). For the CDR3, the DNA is TGTGCCAGTAGCCATCAGGGAGGATGGGCCTACGAGCAGTACTTC. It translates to CASSHQGGWAYEQYF. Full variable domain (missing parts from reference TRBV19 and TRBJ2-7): DGGITQSPKYLFRKEGQNVTLSCEQNLNHDAMYWYRQDPGQGLRLIYYSQIVNDFQKGDIAEGYSVSREKKESFPLTVTSAQKNPTAFYLCASSHQGGWAYEQYFGPGTRLTVT.

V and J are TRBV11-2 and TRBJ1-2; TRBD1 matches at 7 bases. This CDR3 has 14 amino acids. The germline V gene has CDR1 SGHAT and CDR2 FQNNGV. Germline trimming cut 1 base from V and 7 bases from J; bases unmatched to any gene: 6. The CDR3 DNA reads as TGTGCCAGCAGCTTAGTTATAGGGGGCGTTGGCTACACCTTC. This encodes CASSLVIGGVGYTF.

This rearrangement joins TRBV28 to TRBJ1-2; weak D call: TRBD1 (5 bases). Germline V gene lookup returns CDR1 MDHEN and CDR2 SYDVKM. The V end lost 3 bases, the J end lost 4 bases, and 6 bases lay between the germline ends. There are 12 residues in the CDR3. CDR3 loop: CASSFTGYGYTF. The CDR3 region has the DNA TGTGCCAGCAGTTTTACAGGCTATGGCTACACCTTC.

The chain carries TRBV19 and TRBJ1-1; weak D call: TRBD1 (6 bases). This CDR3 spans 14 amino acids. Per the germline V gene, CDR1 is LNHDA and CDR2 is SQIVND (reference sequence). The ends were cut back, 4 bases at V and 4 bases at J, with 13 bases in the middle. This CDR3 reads CASSTQGGGTEAFF. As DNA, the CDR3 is TGTGCCAGTAGTACTCAGGGAGGGGGCACTGAAGCTTTCTTT.

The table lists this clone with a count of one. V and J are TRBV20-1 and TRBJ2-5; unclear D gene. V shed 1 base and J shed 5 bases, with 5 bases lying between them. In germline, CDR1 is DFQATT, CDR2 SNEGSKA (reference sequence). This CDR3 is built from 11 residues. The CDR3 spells CSARARETQYF. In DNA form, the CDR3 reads TGCAGTGCTAGAGCTCGGGAGACCCAGTACTTC.

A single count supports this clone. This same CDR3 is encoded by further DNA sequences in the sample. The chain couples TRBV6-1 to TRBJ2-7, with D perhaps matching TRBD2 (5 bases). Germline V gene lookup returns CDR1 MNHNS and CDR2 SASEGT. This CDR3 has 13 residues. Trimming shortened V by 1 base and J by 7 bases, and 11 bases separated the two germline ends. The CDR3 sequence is CASSEEEGWEQYF. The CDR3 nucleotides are TGTGCCAGCAGTGAAGAAGAGGGATGGGAGCAGTACTTC.

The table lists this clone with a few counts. This chain's CDR3 is CASRKGFRQTHTEAFF. The CDR3 DNA follows: TGTGCCAGCAGAAAAGGGTTTAGACAGACCCACACTGAAGCTTTCTTT. The rearrangement uses TRBV21-1 and TRBJ1-1; no check of the table's D call, TRBD1, against the DNA was made. TRBV21-1 is a pseudogene. The CDR3 totals 16 residues.

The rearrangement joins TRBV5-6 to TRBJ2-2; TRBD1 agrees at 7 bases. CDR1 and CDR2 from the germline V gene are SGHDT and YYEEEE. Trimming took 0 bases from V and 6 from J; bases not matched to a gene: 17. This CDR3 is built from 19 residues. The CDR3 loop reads CASSLARDSFRKVSGELFF. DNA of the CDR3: TGTGCCAGCAGCTTGGCCCGGGACAGCTTTCGTAAAGTCTCCGGGGAGCTGTTTTTT.

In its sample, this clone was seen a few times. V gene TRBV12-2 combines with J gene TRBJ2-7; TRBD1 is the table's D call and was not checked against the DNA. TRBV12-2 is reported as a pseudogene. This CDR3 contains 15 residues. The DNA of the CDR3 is TGTGCAAGTCGCCCCGACAGGCTCAACACGGGGGAGCAGTACTTC. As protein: CASRPDRLNTGEQYF.

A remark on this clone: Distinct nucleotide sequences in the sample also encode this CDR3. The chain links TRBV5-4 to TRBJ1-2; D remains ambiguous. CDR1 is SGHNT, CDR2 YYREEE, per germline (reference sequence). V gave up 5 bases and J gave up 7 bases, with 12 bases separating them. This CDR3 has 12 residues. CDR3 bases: TGTGCCAGCAGTCCACCGGGTGGTGGCTACACCTTC. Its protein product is CASSPPGGGYTF.

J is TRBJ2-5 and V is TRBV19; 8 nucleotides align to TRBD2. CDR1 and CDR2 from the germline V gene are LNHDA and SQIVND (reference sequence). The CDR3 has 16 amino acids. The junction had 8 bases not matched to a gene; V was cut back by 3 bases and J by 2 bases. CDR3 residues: CASSMVAGGGQETQYF. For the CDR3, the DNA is TGTGCCAGTAGTATGGTGGCGGGGGGAGGACAAGAGACCCAGTACTTC.

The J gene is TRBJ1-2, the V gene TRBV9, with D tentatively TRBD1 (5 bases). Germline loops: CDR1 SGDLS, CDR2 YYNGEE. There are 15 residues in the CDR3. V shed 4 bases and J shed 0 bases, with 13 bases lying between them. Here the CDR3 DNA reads TGTGCCAGCAGCACCACAGGACCTCCTAACTATGGCTACACCTTC. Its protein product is CASSTTGPPNYGYTF.

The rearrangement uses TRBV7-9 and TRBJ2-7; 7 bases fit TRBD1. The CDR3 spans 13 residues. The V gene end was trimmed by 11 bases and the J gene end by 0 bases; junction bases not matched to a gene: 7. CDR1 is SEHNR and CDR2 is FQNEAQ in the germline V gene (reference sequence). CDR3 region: CASTDRSSYEQYF. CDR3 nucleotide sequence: TGTGCCTCCACGGACAGGAGCTCCTACGAGCAGTACTTC.

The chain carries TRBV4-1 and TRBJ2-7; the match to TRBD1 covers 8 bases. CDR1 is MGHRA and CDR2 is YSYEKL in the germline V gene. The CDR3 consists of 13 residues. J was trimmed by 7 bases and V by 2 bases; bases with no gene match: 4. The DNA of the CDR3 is TGCGCCAGCAGCCAATACAGGGGGTGGGAGCAGTACTTC. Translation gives CASSQYRGWEQYF.

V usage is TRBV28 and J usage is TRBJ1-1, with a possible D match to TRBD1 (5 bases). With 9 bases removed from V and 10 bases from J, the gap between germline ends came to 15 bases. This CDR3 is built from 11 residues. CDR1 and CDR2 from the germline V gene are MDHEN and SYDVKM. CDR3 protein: CASLLLDTAFF. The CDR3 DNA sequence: TGTGCCAGTTTGCTTCTGGACACAGCTTTCTTT.

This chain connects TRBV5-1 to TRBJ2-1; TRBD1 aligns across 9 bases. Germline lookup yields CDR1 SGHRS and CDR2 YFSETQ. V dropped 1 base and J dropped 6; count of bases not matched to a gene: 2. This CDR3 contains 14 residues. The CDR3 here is CASSLPTGGNEQFF. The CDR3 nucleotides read TGCGCCAGCAGCTTGCCGACAGGGGGCAATGAGCAGTTCTTC.

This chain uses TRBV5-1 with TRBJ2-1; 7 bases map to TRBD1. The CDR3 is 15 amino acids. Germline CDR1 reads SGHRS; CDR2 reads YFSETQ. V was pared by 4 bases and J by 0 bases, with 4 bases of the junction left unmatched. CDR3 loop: CASSPGQSSYNEQFF. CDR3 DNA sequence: TGCGCCAGCAGCCCGGGACAGAGCTCCTACAATGAGCAGTTCTTC.

The CDR3 sequence is CASSSQGGRGTEAFF. The CDR3 bases are TGTGCCAGCAGCTCACAAGGAGGGCGGGGTACTGAAGCTTTCTTT. The V gene is TRBV7-2, the J gene TRBJ1-1; D remains ambiguous. With 4 bases removed from V and 5 bases from J, the gap between germline ends came to 17 bases. Germline V lookup: CDR1 SGHTA, CDR2 FQGNSA. The CDR3 has 15 amino acids.